The sequence of this T cell receptor beta chain was determined in a study of cytomegalovirus exposure and HLA in healthy donors. Per germline, CDR1 MNHEY and CDR2 SMNVEV (reference sequence). The V end lost 6 bases, the J end lost 0 bases, and 11 bases lay between the germline ends. This CDR3 has 14 residues. Study findings and constraints: In an earlier analysis, productive rearrangement rates for most beta V segments clustered near 87% or 30%. Later analysis identified a missense DCLRE1C variant that was linked to TCR beta V- and J-gene trimming. As a later analysis showed, several of the most significant clusters appeared to be linked to common viral pathogens.

Concerning this clone: Its antigen remains unknown.

Primers included in the PCR were 60 Vbeta and 13 Jbeta primers. In the original workflow: A follow-up analysis tallied 65 million to 80 million unique TCR beta chains, roughly 11 million shared. TCRdb keeps only in-frame clones here, not all; method: immunoSEQ multiplex PCR. D and trimming were read from the DNA, whereas the V and J calls and clone size are those reported in that table. The sample carries more than 75,000 clones, about nine tenths recorded once. The source is a man aged 18 to 29 in good health and CMV-seronegative. The sample comprised PBMCs. The rearrangement joins TRBV27 to TRBJ1-1, with D possibly TRBD1 on 6 matching bases. The CDR3 bases are TGTGCCAGCAGGGACAGCTATTTGAACACTGAAGCTTTCTTT. Protein: CASRDSYLNTEAFF.